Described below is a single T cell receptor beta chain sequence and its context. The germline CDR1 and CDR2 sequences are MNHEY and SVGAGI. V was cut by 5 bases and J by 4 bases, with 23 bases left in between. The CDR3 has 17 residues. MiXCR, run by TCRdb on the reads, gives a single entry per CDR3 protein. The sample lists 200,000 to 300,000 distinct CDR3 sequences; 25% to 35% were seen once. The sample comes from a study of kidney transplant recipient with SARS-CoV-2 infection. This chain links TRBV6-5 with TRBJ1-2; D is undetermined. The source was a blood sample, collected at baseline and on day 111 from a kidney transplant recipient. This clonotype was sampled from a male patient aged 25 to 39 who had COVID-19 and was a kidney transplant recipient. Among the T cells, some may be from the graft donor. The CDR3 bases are TGTGCCAGCAGTATGCGGGCCTTTATGCGAAAGACCTATGGCTACACCTTC. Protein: CASSMRAFMRKTYGYTF.